Listed below are T cell receptor beta chains from one sample, sequenced in a study of CD8 T cells in ankylosing spondylitis. TCRdb independently ran MiXCR on the 5' RACE reads; one entry per CDR3 protein. The sample lists some 120,000 distinct CDR3 sequences; around 7% were seen once. Sequenced material: blood, either unsorted or a sorted T cell fraction (not recorded which). The receptor source for this set is a male donor with ankylosing spondylitis or in good health (not recorded which). The CDR3 runs from the conserved cysteine through the conserved F or W. D genes are given only for firm matches. Rows give clone size only sometimes, using once, few, many, or a class for an expanded clone.

v_call	j_call	clone_size	d_call	cdr3_nt	cdr3_aa
TRBV28	TRBJ1-1	once	.	TGTGCCAGCAGTTCTTCCCCCAGGCACGCAGCTTTCTTT	CASSSSPRHAAFF
TRBV9	TRBJ1-1	many	.	TGTGCCAGCAGCCCGTCTGGTTCAACCCCTAACACTGAAGCTTTCTTT	CASSPSGSTPNTEAFF
TRBV12-3/TRBV12-4	TRBJ2-1	many	.	TGTGCCAGCAGTTTAACCAGGGCTGAGCAGTTCTTC	CASSLTRAEQFF
TRBV6-1	TRBJ1-4	many	TRBD1	TGTGCCAGCAGTCCCACAGGGGGGGATGGAAAACTGTTTTTT	CASSPTGGDGKLFF
TRBV6-5	TRBJ2-5	many	.	TGTGCCAGCAGCGGGGTCCAGGGGGGCGCGGAGACCCAGTACTTC	CASSGVQGGAETQYF
TRBV12-3/TRBV12-4	TRBJ1-1	many	.	TGTGCCAGCAGTTCCGGGCTGAACACTGAAGCTTTCTTT	CASSSGLNTEAFF
TRBV5-1	TRBJ2-2	many	.	TGCGCCAGCGCGAGCGGACAGACCGCCACCGGGGAGCTGTTTTTT	CASASGQTATGELFF
TRBV20-1	TRBJ1-2	many	TRBD1	TGCAGTGCTAAAGGGACAGCTAACTATGGCTACACCTTC	CSAKGTANYGYTF
TRBV24-1	TRBJ2-7	many	.	TGTGCCACCAGTGACCGGCTAGGGAGGGAGCAGTACTTC	CATSDRLGREQYF
TRBV12-3/TRBV12-4	TRBJ2-3	many	.	TGTGCCAGCAGCTCTCTGAGCACAGATACGCAGTATTTT	CASSSLSTDTQYF
TRBV12-3/TRBV12-4	TRBJ1-2	many	.	TGTGCCAGCAGTTTCAACAAGGGCTATGGCTACACCTTC	CASSFNKGYGYTF
TRBV28	TRBJ2-1	.	TRBD2	TGTGCCAGCAGTTCTTCTCCGGGACTAGCGGGAGTAGGGGAGCAGTTCTTC	CASSSSPGLAGVGEQFF
TRBV3-1	TRBJ2-7	many	.	TGTGCCAGCAGCCAACCAAGGGGATCCGAGCAGTACTTC	CASSQPRGSEQYF
TRBV12-3/TRBV12-4	TRBJ1-2	many	.	TGTGCCAGCAGTTTCGCCAGGGGCACCTATGGCTACACCTTC	CASSFARGTYGYTF
TRBV12-3/TRBV12-4	TRBJ2-3	many	.	TGTGCCAGCAGCCGGACTAGCACAGATACGCAGTATTTT	CASSRTSTDTQYF
TRBV19	TRBJ2-3	many	.	TGTGCCAGTAGTTCCCGGGCACTCTCTAGCACAGATACGCAGTATTTT	CASSSRALSSTDTQYF
TRBV24-1	TRBJ2-1	few	TRBD2	TGTGCCACCAGTGATTCTAGCGGGCTTTACTACAATGAGCAGTTCTTC	CATSDSSGLYYNEQFF
TRBV11-2	TRBJ2-3	many	TRBD2	TGTGCCAGCAGCTTAGGGGCTAGCGGGATGGCGGCTAAACTAGATACGCAGTATTTT	CASSLGASGMAAKLDTQYF
TRBV12-3/TRBV12-4	TRBJ1-2	many	TRBD1	TGTGCCAGCAGGCGACAGGGGCTCTATGGCTACACCTTC	CASRRQGLYGYTF
TRBV5-6	TRBJ2-2	few	TRBD1	TGTGCCAGCAGCTTGGGACAGGGGTACGGGGAGCTGTTTTTT	CASSLGQGYGELFF
TRBV6-2/TRBV6-3	TRBJ1-2	few	.	TGTGCCAGCAGTTTCAGACGGCTCACCATGATTAACTATGGCTACACCTTC	CASSFRRLTMINYGYTF
TRBV20-1	TRBJ1-1	many	.	TGCAGTGCTAGAGGACGACGGGGGGTTGAAGCTTTCTTT	CSARGRRGVEAFF
TRBV19	TRBJ1-5	.	.	TGTGCCAGTAGTACCCGTGGGGATCAGCCCCAGCATTTT	CASSTRGDQPQHF
TRBV11-1	TRBJ1-4	many	.	TGTGCCAGCAGCTTAAAACAGGGCCCCATGAGGACTAATGAAAAACTGTTTTTT	CASSLKQGPMRTNEKLFF
TRBV5-1	TRBJ2-1	many	TRBD2	TGCGCCAGCAGCTTGAGTGTAGCGGGGGACGGTGAGCAGTTCTTC	CASSLSVAGDGEQFF
TRBV3-1	TRBJ2-2	many	TRBD2	TGTGCCAGCAGCCAAGGCGGGAGGGCCGGGGAGCTGTTTTTT	CASSQGGRAGELFF
TRBV12-3/TRBV12-4	TRBJ1-3	many	.	TGTGCCAGCAGTTTATTACAATCTGGAAACACCATATATTTT	CASSLLQSGNTIYF
TRBV9	TRBJ2-7	many	TRBD1	TGTGCCAGCAGCGTCGGGACAGGTGATTCCTACGAGCAGTACTTC	CASSVGTGDSYEQYF
TRBV5-1	TRBJ2-5	many	TRBD1	TGCGCCAGCAGCCCAGACAGGGTAGAGACCCAGTACTTC	CASSPDRVETQYF
TRBV28	TRBJ2-7	many	.	TGTGCCAGCAGACCTCCCGAAGGGGCCTACGAGCAGTACTTC	CASRPPEGAYEQYF
TRBV7-8	TRBJ1-4	many	TRBD1	TGTGCCAGCAGCCTTGGACAGGGTGAAGAAAAACTGTTTTTT	CASSLGQGEEKLFF
TRBV12-5	TRBJ2-1	many	TRBD1	TGTGCTAGTGGTTTGTCTCCTTCTGGGACAGGGGGAAGGTATGAGCAGTTCTTC	CASGLSPSGTGGRYEQFF
TRBV5-1	TRBJ2-7	few	.	TGCGCCAGCAGTATCCTCGGGGTGGACATTCTCACCTACGAGCAGTACTTC	CASSILGVDILTYEQYF
TRBV6-6	TRBJ2-7	few	TRBD2	TGTGCCAGCACTGTTAGGGGAGGGTACGAGCAGTACTTC	CASTVRGGYEQYF
TRBV5-1	TRBJ1-4	many	.	TGCGCCAGCAGCTTGGCCCTTTTCGGACGGCTAGACAATGAAAAACTGTTTTTT	CASSLALFGRLDNEKLFF
TRBV15	TRBJ2-5	many	.	TGTGCCACCAGCAGAGATTTCGTAGGGGAGACCCAGTACTTC	CATSRDFVGETQYF
TRBV19	TRBJ2-7	few	.	TGTGCCAGTAGTTCCCGGACAAATACCTACGAGCAGTACTTC	CASSSRTNTYEQYF
TRBV12-3/TRBV12-4	TRBJ2-3	.	.	TGTGCCATCAGTTTAGGTTCGTTCCGACAGGGAGGCTTCACAGATACGCAGTATTTT	CAISLGSFRQGGFTDTQYF
TRBV18	TRBJ1-6	.	TRBD1	TGTGCCAGCTCACCGCCGGGACAGGGACTCGGATCACCCCTCCACTTT	CASSPPGQGLGSPLHF
TRBV18	TRBJ2-1	many	TRBD2	TGTGCCAGCTCACCACCGGGACTAGCGGGGGCGCATGAGCAGTTCTTC	CASSPPGLAGAHEQFF
TRBV7-9	TRBJ2-5	many	TRBD1	TGTGCCAGCAGCTCGAACCTCCGGACAGGGTCTGCAGAGACCCAGTACTTC	CASSSNLRTGSAETQYF
TRBV20-1	TRBJ2-7	many	.	TGCAGTGCTAGAGTTGGGTCAAAGATCTACGAGCAGTACTTC	CSARVGSKIYEQYF
TRBV7-9	TRBJ1-2	many	.	TGTGCCAGCAGCCGCGACGGGGGAATCACCAGTAACTATGGCTACACCTTC	CASSRDGGITSNYGYTF
TRBV18	TRBJ1-2	many	.	TGTGCCAGCTCACCACTAGAGGGTACTAACTATGGCTACACCTTC	CASSPLEGTNYGYTF
TRBV3-1	TRBJ2-5	many	TRBD1	TGTGCCAGCAGACCTCTCACAGGGGCAGAGACCCAGTACTTC	CASRPLTGAETQYF
TRBV7-3	TRBJ2-3	many	.	TGTGCCAGCAGCCGGGCAGGAGATACGCAGTATTTT	CASSRAGDTQYF
TRBV6-5	TRBJ2-3	.	TRBD2	TGTGCCAGCAGTTATCTAGCGGGAGGGTCGGATACGCAGTATTTT	CASSYLAGGSDTQYF
TRBV10-3	TRBJ2-7	many	.	TGTGCCATCTCTCCAGGACAAGCCGAGCAGTACTTC	CAISPGQAEQYF
TRBV5-1	TRBJ1-2	.	.	TGCGCCAGCAGCCCGGGGCCCGAGGGGGGCTACACCTTC	CASSPGPEGGYTF